This T cell receptor beta chain was captured in a study of T cell changes during pregnancy in multiple sclerosis. The protocol was immunoSEQ multiplex PCR, while the TCRdb copy is restricted to in-frame clones and leaves out a portion. The data show about 44,000 clones, with about nine tenths seen just once and more than 0.55% held by the top ten. The clonotype was recovered from a female donor with multiple sclerosis, enrolled in a pregnancy study. The sequencing used CD4+ T cells from peripheral blood mononuclear cells, collected in the first trimester of pregnancy.

CDR3 amino acids: CASSPPSGTADTQYF. CDR3 DNA: TGTGCCAGCTCACCGCCCAGCGGGACGGCAGATACGCAGTATTTT. This chain links TRBV18 with TRBJ2-3; TRBD2 matches at 7 bases. CDR1 and CDR2 (germline): KGHSH, LQKENI. This CDR3 spans 15 amino acids. V dropped 3 bases and J dropped 4; count of bases not matched to a gene: 7.